These T cell receptor beta chains were read from a single sample in a study of shared clonotypes between healthy human individuals. Method: immunoSEQ multiplex PCR; TCRdb's copy keeps in-frame clones and lacks some. The sample lists 650,000 to 800,000 clones; 90% to 95% were seen once. Sample: naive CD8+ T cells sorted from blood. The receptor set was obtained from a man between 25 and 39 years old in good health. Each CDR3 is given with its conserved first and last residue. D genes are given only for firm matches. A clone size is listed for some rows: how often the clone was seen (once, few, many), or a class if it is expanded.

CDR3 length | J gene | clone size | D gene | V gene | CDR3 DNA | CDR3 protein
17 | TRBJ2-1 | NA | TRBD2 | TRBV11-2 | TGTGCCAGCAGCTTAGGTCTCGGGCGGGAGCTCCACAATGAGCAGTTCTTC | CASSLGLGRELHNEQFF
15 | TRBJ2-5 | NA | TRBD1 | TRBV5-4 | TGTGCCAGCAGCTTGGTTGACAGGGGGTTAGAGACCCAGTACTTC | CASSLVDRGLETQYF
14 | TRBJ2-5 | NA | TRBD1 | TRBV19 | TGTGCCAGTAGTCAAGGACAGGCCCAAGAGACCCAGTACTTC | CASSQGQAQETQYF
14 | TRBJ1-1 | NA | NA | TRBV6-6 | TGTGCCAGCAGTCCGGGACCCCATGAGGGTGAAGCTTTCTTT | CASSPGPHEGEAFF
15 | TRBJ2-5 | NA | TRBD1 | TRBV28 | TGTGCCAGCAGTGCTGGACAGGACCTCCAAGAGACCCAGTACTTC | CASSAGQDLQETQYF
14 | TRBJ2-7 | NA | NA | TRBV30 | TGTGCCTGGAGTGTACGGGCGATCGCCTACGAGCAGTACTTC | CAWSVRAIAYEQYF
16 | TRBJ2-1 | NA | TRBD1 | TRBV7-9 | TGTGCCAGCAGTTCGACAGGGGCCCCCTCCTACAATGAGCAGTTCTTC | CASSSTGAPSYNEQFF
15 | TRBJ2-7 | NA | NA | TRBV7-2 | TGTGCCAGCAGTAGGGAACAGGGAAATTTCTACGAGCAGTACTTC | CASSREQGNFYEQYF
14 | TRBJ2-1 | NA | TRBD1 | TRBV27 | TGTGCCAGCAGACCCGGGACAGCCTACAATGAGCAGTTCTTC | CASRPGTAYNEQFF
15 | TRBJ2-7 | NA | NA | TRBV9 | TGTGCCAGCAGCCCCCGCCGTGAGCGGACCTACGAGCAGTACTTC | CASSPRRERTYEQYF
17 | TRBJ2-3 | NA | TRBD1 | TRBV28 | TGTGCCAGCAGTTTTTCCTTACGGACAGGGGGTAAAGATACGCAGTATTTT | CASSFSLRTGGKDTQYF
14 | TRBJ2-7 | NA | NA | TRBV2 | TGTGCCAGCAGTGAAGGGACAAAAGATTACGAGCAGTACTTC | CASSEGTKDYEQYF
13 | TRBJ2-7 | NA | NA | TRBV7-9 | TGTGCCAGCAGCTCCCCTCAACGGAGGGAGAAGTACTTC | CASSSPQRREKYF
13 | TRBJ2-7 | NA | TRBD1 | TRBV7-2 | TGTGCCAGCAGTTCCACAGGGGGAGGCGAGCAGTACTTC | CASSSTGGGEQYF
15 | TRBJ2-7 | once | NA | TRBV5-4 | TGTGCCAGCAGCAGGGCCGGGACATACAACTACGAGCAGTACTTC | CASSRAGTYNYEQYF
16 | TRBJ2-1 | NA | NA | TRBV5-1 | TGCGCCAGCAGGTCCGGGGAACCCCAGTCCTACAATGAGCAGTTCTTC | CASRSGEPQSYNEQFF
18 | TRBJ2-6 | once | NA | TRBV21-1 | TGTGCCAGCAGCCGCTTGGAAGCGGGAGGGCTGGGGGCCAACGTCCTGACTTTC | CASSRLEAGGLGANVLTF
14 | TRBJ1-1 | NA | NA | TRBV14 | TGTGCCAGCAGCCAAGATCGGCCTAAGACTGAAGCTTTCTTT | CASSQDRPKTEAFF
13 | TRBJ2-5 | NA | TRBD2 | TRBV6-5 | TGTGCCGCGGGAGAAGACGCACATGAGACCCAGTACTTC | CAAGEDAHETQYF
12 | TRBJ2-5 | NA | NA | TRBV19 | TGTGCCAGTAGTATAGGGGGGGAGACCCAGTACTTC | CASSIGGETQYF
16 | TRBJ2-6 | few | TRBD2 | TRBV6-4 | TGTGCCAGCAGTGGGCTAGCGGGCTCTGGGGCCAACGTCCTGACTTTC | CASSGLAGSGANVLTF
13 | TRBJ2-5 | NA | NA | TRBV29-1 | TGCAGCGTCGTTCTAGGGGCGCAAGAGACCCAGTACTTC | CSVVLGAQETQYF
15 | TRBJ2-5 | NA | TRBD2 | TRBV14 | TGTGCCAGCAGCCAACTATTCAGGGAGGGAGAGACCCAGTACTTC | CASSQLFREGETQYF
13 | TRBJ2-1 | NA | NA | TRBV7-2 | TGTGCCAGCAGCTTCGAGACTTACAATGAGCAGTTCTTC | CASSFETYNEQFF
14 | TRBJ1-2 | NA | TRBD1 | TRBV29-1 | TGCAGCGTTGAGGACGGGACAGGGGGCAACGGCTACACCTTC | CSVEDGTGGNGYTF
15 | TRBJ2-7 | NA | NA | TRBV9 | TGTGCCAGCAGCGCGCACCGGGATCTTGCCCTCGAGCAGTACTTC | CASSAHRDLALEQYF
19 | TRBJ2-4 | NA | NA | TRBV4-3 | TGCGCCAGCAGCCAAGAACTAAAGGACTACGACCTGGCCAAAAACATTCAGTACTTC | CASSQELKDYDLAKNIQYF
15 | TRBJ2-1 | NA | TRBD2 | TRBV9 | TGTGCCAGCAGCACAGACAGCGGGAGGGCCTATGAGCAGTTCTTC | CASSTDSGRAYEQFF
16 | TRBJ2-7 | NA | NA | TRBV28 | TGTGCCAGCAGTCCAAATATAGACAGGATTGGGTACGAGCAGTACTTC | CASSPNIDRIGYEQYF
18 | TRBJ1-1 | NA | NA | TRBV5-5 | TGTGCCAGCAGCTTGGTAGTGGTTAGGGCCCACCCGAACACTGAAGCTTTCTTT | CASSLVVVRAHPNTEAFF
12 | TRBJ2-7 | many | NA | TRBV6-5 | TGTGCCAGCAGGTCGACGAGCTACGAGCAGTACTTC | CASRSTSYEQYF
13 | TRBJ2-7 | NA | TRBD1 | TRBV7-2 | TGTGCCAGCAGCGACAGGGGCGGCTACGAGCAGTACTTC | CASSDRGGYEQYF
11 | TRBJ2-7 | NA | NA | TRBV6-5 | TGTGCCAGCAGAGTGGCGTACGAGCAGTACTTC | CASRVAYEQYF
18 | TRBJ2-3 | NA | TRBD2 | TRBV7-9 | TGTGCCAGCAGCTTAGTAACTACTAGCGGGAGTAATACAGATACGCAGTATTTT | CASSLVTTSGSNTDTQYF
16 | TRBJ1-3 | NA | NA | TRBV18 | TGTGCCAGCTCACCAGGTTTTCAGGTCTCTGGAAACACCATATATTTT | CASSPGFQVSGNTIYF
15 | TRBJ2-1 | NA | NA | TRBV4-3 | TGCGCCAGCAGCCAAGAGCGGGGAACCTACAATGAGCAGTTCTTC | CASSQERGTYNEQFF
14 | TRBJ1-5 | NA | NA | TRBV7-2 | TGTGCCAGCAGCTTAGCCCCCCCGGGCCAGCCCCAGCATTTT | CASSLAPPGQPQHF
15 | TRBJ1-2 | NA | TRBD1 | TRBV5-1 | TGCGCCAGCAGCACGGGGGAGGGGGCCAGCTATGGCTACACCTTC | CASSTGEGASYGYTF
15 | TRBJ1-2 | NA | TRBD1 | TRBV11-2 | TGTGCCAGCAGCGCGGACAGGGGATGGGACTATGGCTACACCTTC | CASSADRGWDYGYTF
15 | TRBJ2-7 | NA | TRBD1 | TRBV7-9 | TGTGCCAGCACCGAGAACCCCGGGACAGGGTACGAGCAGTACTTC | CASTENPGTGYEQYF
17 | TRBJ2-2 | NA | NA | TRBV5-1 | TGCGCCAGCAGCTTGGATGTTGGGGGCACTAGACCCGGGGAGCTGTTTTTT | CASSLDVGGTRPGELFF
14 | TRBJ2-7 | NA | NA | TRBV4-3 | TGCGCCAGCAGCCAAGAACCCCCGGACCACGAGCAGTACTTC | CASSQEPPDHEQYF
13 | TRBJ2-7 | NA | TRBD2 | TRBV28 | TGTGCCAGCAGTCCGGGGACTATCTACGAGCAGTACTTC | CASSPGTIYEQYF
13 | TRBJ2-7 | NA | NA | TRBV28 | TGTGCCAGCAGGTTCCGGGGACTCACCGAGCAGTACTTC | CASRFRGLTEQYF
15 | TRBJ2-7 | NA | NA | TRBV5-1 | TGCGCCAGCAGCTTGGGTTCCTCGAGCGGATACGAGCAGTACTTC | CASSLGSSSGYEQYF
13 | TRBJ2-1 | NA | NA | TRBV14 | TGTGCCAGCGGGGGACATCCCCTGGGTGAGCAGTTCTTC | CASGGHPLGEQFF
14 | TRBJ2-1 | NA | NA | TRBV15 | TGTGCCACCAGCAGAGACAGGGACTACAATGAGCAGTTCTTC | CATSRDRDYNEQFF
14 | TRBJ2-1 | NA | NA | TRBV4-1 | TGCGCCAGCAGCCAATTAGGCAGTTTAGATGAGCAGTTCTTC | CASSQLGSLDEQFF
14 | TRBJ2-7 | NA | NA | TRBV14 | TGTGCCAGCAGCCAACCGACGGACGGGTACGAGCAGTACTTC | CASSQPTDGYEQYF
13 | TRBJ1-2 | NA | TRBD1 | TRBV6-1 | TGTGCCAGCAGTGGGGGACAGAACTATGGCTACACCTTC | CASSGGQNYGYTF
15 | TRBJ2-3 | NA | NA | TRBV23-1 | TGCGCCAGCAGTCAGCCCCTGAAGGGGGCAGATACGCAGTATTTT | CASSQPLKGADTQYF
16 | TRBJ1-2 | NA | TRBD1 | TRBV19 | TGTGCCAGTAGTATATATTCGACAGGGGGGCCATATGGCTACACCTTC | CASSIYSTGGPYGYTF
15 | TRBJ2-7 | NA | NA | TRBV28 | TGTGCCAGCAGTTTTTTCAGGGGGGGCGTCAACGAGCAGTACTTC | CASSFFRGGVNEQYF
15 | TRBJ2-2 | NA | TRBD1 | TRBV7-9 | TGTGCCAGCAGTCGACCTACAGGGGACGTCGGGGAGCTGTTTTTT | CASSRPTGDVGELFF
15 | TRBJ2-1 | NA | NA | TRBV7-8 | TGTGCCAGCAGCTTCCTGACAGACTCCTACAATGAGCAGTTCTTC | CASSFLTDSYNEQFF
15 | TRBJ2-5 | NA | TRBD1 | TRBV5-1 | TGCGCCAGCAGCTTGTCACAGGGGCGGGAAGAGACCCAGTACTTC | CASSLSQGREETQYF
15 | TRBJ1-1 | NA | NA | TRBV14 | TGTGCCAGCAGCCAAGGGGGTATAGTATGGACTGAAGCTTTCTTT | CASSQGGIVWTEAFF
13 | TRBJ1-2 | NA | NA | TRBV7-2 | TGTGCCAGCCCCCAGCGGGCTTCGGATGGCTACACCTTC | CASPQRASDGYTF